This T cell receptor beta chain came from a study of T cell responses to AZD1222 COVID-19 vaccine. This CDR3 has 16 amino acids. The V and J ends lost 1 base and 2 bases respectively, with 12 bases between them. CDR1 is LNHDA and CDR2 is SQIVND in the germline V gene (reference sequence). Clones were sequenced by immunoSEQ multiplex PCR, and TCRdb holds only the in-frame ones, with some missing. The top ten hold about 17% of the sample, which has approximately 100,000 clones, less than 90% seen once. This sequence was found in an adult in good health. This material consisted of peripheral blood, taken on day 0 of AZD1222 vaccination. The chain recombines TRBV19 with TRBJ1-5; D ambiguous. CDR3 nucleotide sequence: TGTGCCAGTAGTATAGGTAGGGATGGTGGCAATCAGCCCCAGCATTTT. Amino acid sequence: CASSIGRDGGNQPQHF.